These T cell receptor beta chains were read from a single sample in a study of cytomegalovirus exposure and HLA in healthy donors. TCRdb's table, derived via immunoSEQ multiplex PCR, lists solely in-frame clones and lacks some. The sample lists approximately 190,000 clones; more than 65% were seen once. Sequencing was carried out using PBMCs. These TCRs come from a woman in her thirties in good health and CMV-seropositive. CDR3s include the opening cysteine and the closing phenylalanine or tryptophan. Each record gives: D gene, V gene, clone size, J gene, CDR3 protein, CDR3 DNA. D genes are given only for firm matches. Clone size, where shown, is once, few, many, or a class for clones that have expanded.

D gene: -; V gene: TRBV5-4; clone size: once; J gene: TRBJ1-2; CDR3 protein: CASSQTTAKYGYTF; CDR3 DNA: TGTGCCAGCAGCCAGACAACTGCTAAATATGGCTACACCTTC
D gene: -; V gene: TRBV30; clone size: once; J gene: TRBJ1-4; CDR3 protein: CAAQSDMLNEKLFF; CDR3 DNA: TGTGCCGCCCAATCGGACATGCTGAACGAAAAACTGTTTTTT
D gene: TRBD1; V gene: TRBV6-1; clone size: -; J gene: TRBJ2-7; CDR3 protein: CASSELDRGEQYF; CDR3 DNA: TGTGCCAGCAGTGAATTAGACAGGGGGGAGCAGTACTTC
D gene: -; V gene: TRBV7-9; clone size: -; J gene: TRBJ2-3; CDR3 protein: CASRHRAGRSSTDTQYF; CDR3 DNA: TGTGCCAGCAGACACCGAGCAGGGCGTTCTAGCACAGATACGCAGTATTTT
D gene: TRBD1; V gene: TRBV28; clone size: -; J gene: TRBJ1-1; CDR3 protein: CASSLLTGYTEAFF; CDR3 DNA: TGTGCCAGCAGTTTATTGACAGGGTACACTGAAGCTTTCTTT
D gene: -; V gene: TRBV5-1; clone size: once; J gene: TRBJ2-5; CDR3 protein: CASSGPGAAQETQYF; CDR3 DNA: TGCGCCAGCAGCGGGCCAGGGGCGGCACAAGAGACCCAGTACTTC
D gene: -; V gene: TRBV19; clone size: few; J gene: TRBJ1-5; CDR3 protein: CASTTPPRQPQHF; CDR3 DNA: TGTGCCAGTACCACCCCGCCGAGGCAGCCCCAGCATTTT
D gene: -; V gene: TRBV6-1; clone size: -; J gene: TRBJ2-2; CDR3 protein: CASTRYISNTGELFF; CDR3 DNA: TGTGCCAGCACCCGGTATATATCGAACACCGGGGAGCTGTTTTTT
D gene: -; V gene: TRBV18; clone size: once; J gene: TRBJ2-7; CDR3 protein: CASSPAQAPYEQYF; CDR3 DNA: TGTGCCAGCTCCCCAGCACAGGCACCCTACGAGCAGTACTTC
D gene: -; V gene: TRBV28; clone size: -; J gene: TRBJ1-4; CDR3 protein: CASSGSRGVTNEKLFF; CDR3 DNA: TGTGCCAGCAGTGGCAGTCGAGGAGTCACTAATGAAAAACTGTTTTTT
D gene: TRBD1; V gene: TRBV7-6; clone size: few; J gene: TRBJ1-5; CDR3 protein: CASSRDRGQPQHF; CDR3 DNA: TGTGCCAGCAGCCGGGACAGGGGTCAGCCCCAGCATTTT
D gene: -; V gene: TRBV5-8; clone size: -; J gene: TRBJ2-1; CDR3 protein: CASSFWGSSYNEQFF; CDR3 DNA: TGTGCCAGCAGCTTTTGGGGCAGCTCCTACAATGAGCAGTTCTTC
D gene: TRBD1; V gene: TRBV18; clone size: -; J gene: TRBJ2-7; CDR3 protein: CASGRDSTYEQYF; CDR3 DNA: TGTGCCAGCGGCCGGGACAGTACCTACGAGCAGTACTTC
D gene: TRBD1; V gene: TRBV29-1; clone size: -; J gene: TRBJ2-3; CDR3 protein: CSVEEPGGRTDTQYF; CDR3 DNA: TGCAGCGTTGAAGAACCAGGGGGCCGGACAGATACGCAGTATTTT
D gene: -; V gene: TRBV2; clone size: once; J gene: TRBJ1-1; CDR3 protein: CASSVWREGTEAFF; CDR3 DNA: TGTGCCAGCAGTGTATGGAGGGAGGGCACTGAAGCTTTCTTT
D gene: TRBD1; V gene: TRBV5-1; clone size: -; J gene: TRBJ2-7; CDR3 protein: CASSQGTGAVLEQYF; CDR3 DNA: TGCGCCAGCAGCCAGGGGACAGGGGCCGTACTCGAGCAGTACTTC
D gene: -; V gene: TRBV27; clone size: -; J gene: TRBJ1-3; CDR3 protein: CASSLLGPGNTIYF; CDR3 DNA: TGTGCCAGCAGTTTATTGGGGCCCGGAAACACCATATATTTT
D gene: -; V gene: TRBV27; clone size: -; J gene: TRBJ1-4; CDR3 protein: CASSFHGDNEKLFF; CDR3 DNA: TGTGCCAGCAGTTTTCACGGAGATAATGAAAAACTGTTTTTT
D gene: -; V gene: TRBV28; clone size: -; J gene: TRBJ2-1; CDR3 protein: CASSSQGKRDEQFF; CDR3 DNA: TGTGCCAGCAGCTCCCAGGGGAAAAGGGATGAGCAGTTCTTC
D gene: TRBD1; V gene: TRBV28; clone size: -; J gene: TRBJ1-2; CDR3 protein: CASSIGQGARYTF; CDR3 DNA: TGTGCCAGCAGCATAGGACAGGGGGCACGCTACACCTTC
D gene: TRBD2; V gene: TRBV29-1; clone size: once; J gene: TRBJ2-7; CDR3 protein: CSVQGTSGKSYEQYF; CDR3 DNA: TGCAGCGTACAGGGGACTAGCGGGAAGTCCTACGAGCAGTACTTC
D gene: -; V gene: TRBV2; clone size: -; J gene: TRBJ1-3; CDR3 protein: CASRETGLFDGNTIYF; CDR3 DNA: TGTGCCAGCAGAGAGACAGGACTTTTCGACGGAAACACCATATATTTT
D gene: -; V gene: TRBV27; clone size: -; J gene: TRBJ1-1; CDR3 protein: CASSPWTSDTEAFF; CDR3 DNA: TGTGCCAGCAGTCCGTGGACTTCGGACACTGAAGCTTTCTTT
D gene: -; V gene: TRBV6-1; clone size: -; J gene: TRBJ2-2; CDR3 protein: CASSPTRLSGELFF; CDR3 DNA: TGTGCCAGCAGTCCAACACGCTTGTCCGGGGAGCTGTTTTTT
D gene: -; V gene: TRBV9; clone size: -; J gene: TRBJ1-1; CDR3 protein: CASSVVGAGETEAFF; CDR3 DNA: TGTGCCAGCAGCGTAGTGGGGGCAGGGGAGACCGAAGCTTTCTTT
D gene: -; V gene: TRBV7-2; clone size: few; J gene: TRBJ2-2; CDR3 protein: CASSLYGGGELFF; CDR3 DNA: TGTGCCAGCAGCTTATATGGAGGGGGGGAGCTGTTTTTT
D gene: -; V gene: TRBV27; clone size: -; J gene: TRBJ2-1; CDR3 protein: CASSTTTYEQFF; CDR3 DNA: TGTGCCAGCAGTACCACGACTTATGAGCAGTTCTTC
D gene: TRBD2; V gene: TRBV28; clone size: -; J gene: TRBJ2-1; CDR3 protein: CASIHRGGGNEQFF; CDR3 DNA: TGTGCCAGCATCCACCGCGGGGGGGGAAATGAGCAGTTCTTC
D gene: TRBD1; V gene: TRBV28; clone size: -; J gene: TRBJ2-1; CDR3 protein: CASSLSGTGYNEQFF; CDR3 DNA: TGTGCCAGCAGTCTAAGCGGGACAGGGTACAATGAGCAGTTCTTC
D gene: -; V gene: TRBV11-1; clone size: few; J gene: TRBJ2-7; CDR3 protein: CASSWGRGGYEQYF; CDR3 DNA: TGTGCCAGCAGCTGGGGTAGAGGAGGCTACGAGCAGTACTTC
D gene: -; V gene: TRBV29-1; clone size: -; J gene: TRBJ2-5; CDR3 protein: CSVGRGGETQYF; CDR3 DNA: TGCAGCGTTGGGAGAGGGGGAGAGACCCAGTACTTC
D gene: -; V gene: TRBV30; clone size: -; J gene: TRBJ2-1; CDR3 protein: CAWTEYNEQFF; CDR3 DNA: TGTGCCTGGACCGAGTACAATGAGCAGTTCTTC
D gene: -; V gene: TRBV6-5; clone size: -; J gene: TRBJ2-7; CDR3 protein: CASSYSSGAYEQYF; CDR3 DNA: TGTGCCAGCAGTTACTCTTCCGGGGCCTACGAGCAGTACTTC
D gene: TRBD2; V gene: TRBV5-1; clone size: -; J gene: TRBJ2-2; CDR3 protein: CASSLSVGEGNTGELFF; CDR3 DNA: TGCGCCAGCAGCTTGTCGGTTGGGGAGGGGAACACCGGGGAGCTGTTTTTT
D gene: -; V gene: TRBV11-3; clone size: -; J gene: TRBJ1-2; CDR3 protein: CASSLGRDNYGYTF; CDR3 DNA: TGTGCCAGCAGCTTAGGGAGGGACAACTATGGCTACACCTTC
D gene: -; V gene: TRBV28; clone size: -; J gene: TRBJ1-5; CDR3 protein: CASSSGEQPQHF; CDR3 DNA: TGTGCCAGCAGTTCGGGGGAACAGCCCCAGCATTTT
D gene: -; V gene: TRBV2; clone size: once; J gene: TRBJ1-4; CDR3 protein: CASSRQAILEKLFF; CDR3 DNA: TGTGCCAGCAGCCGACAGGCCATACTTGAAAAACTGTTTTTT
D gene: -; V gene: TRBV6-5; clone size: -; J gene: TRBJ2-1; CDR3 protein: CASSYSESSYNEQFF; CDR3 DNA: TGTGCCAGCAGTTACTCGGAGAGCTCCTACAATGAGCAGTTCTTC
D gene: TRBD1; V gene: TRBV30; clone size: -; J gene: TRBJ1-2; CDR3 protein: CAWASGTGIYGYTF; CDR3 DNA: TGTGCCTGGGCCTCCGGGACAGGTATCTATGGCTACACCTTC
D gene: TRBD2; V gene: TRBV6-5; clone size: -; J gene: TRBJ2-7; CDR3 protein: CASSLAGSSYEQYF; CDR3 DNA: TGTGCCAGCAGCCTAGCGGGGAGCTCCTACGAGCAGTACTTC
D gene: TRBD1; V gene: TRBV7-2; clone size: -; J gene: TRBJ2-1; CDR3 protein: CASSGQGGNINNEQFF; CDR3 DNA: TGTGCCAGCAGTGGACAGGGCGGCAACATTAACAATGAGCAGTTCTTC
D gene: -; V gene: TRBV11-1; clone size: -; J gene: TRBJ2-7; CDR3 protein: CASDSSLAGFYEQYF; CDR3 DNA: TGTGCCAGCGATTCGAGTTTGGCAGGGTTCTACGAGCAGTACTTC
D gene: TRBD2; V gene: TRBV30; clone size: -; J gene: TRBJ2-7; CDR3 protein: CAWSRIRTSGRDEQYF; CDR3 DNA: TGTGCCTGGAGTAGAATTCGGACTAGCGGGAGAGATGAGCAGTACTTC
D gene: TRBD2; V gene: TRBV5-4; clone size: -; J gene: TRBJ2-7; CDR3 protein: CASSLRTSGSPYEQYF; CDR3 DNA: TGTGCCAGCAGCCTACGGACTAGCGGGAGCCCCTACGAGCAGTACTTC
D gene: -; V gene: TRBV7-6; clone size: -; J gene: TRBJ2-2; CDR3 protein: CASSLGVHRNTGELFF; CDR3 DNA: TGTGCCAGCAGCTTAGGTGTCCACAGGAACACCGGGGAGCTGTTTTTT
D gene: TRBD2; V gene: TRBV27; clone size: -; J gene: TRBJ2-1; CDR3 protein: CASSHRLAGVSLHEQFF; CDR3 DNA: TGTGCCAGCAGTCACCGACTAGCGGGAGTCAGCCTGCATGAGCAGTTCTTC